This entry lists 19 T cell receptor beta chains sequenced from one sample in a study of blood T cells in healthy people across ages. Next came a second PCR, run for about 6 to 12 cycles, which used a sample-barcoded 5' primer along with a J-beta primer mix. TCRdb fed the 5' RACE reads into MiXCR, producing one record per CDR3 protein. This repertoire shows 1.5 million to 2 million distinct CDR3 sequences, 30% to 35% found once; its top ten account for about 10%. Sample: blood. Receptor source: a woman under 40 in good health.

Concerning this clonotype: Sequence at one end of the junction differs from germline and may be a read error. The rearrangement joins TRBV20-1 to TRBJ2-2; 12 bases match TRBD2. The germline V gene has CDR1 DFQATT and CDR2 SNEGSKA (reference sequence). The CDR3 contains 14 residues. The DNA of the CDR3 is TGTAGTGCCGGACTAGCGGGGCGGACCGGGGAGCTGTTTTTT. Its translation: CSAGLAGRTGELFF.

This clonotype is a singleton in its sample. The chain recombines TRBV3-1 with TRBJ2-5; 11 bases line up with TRBD2. Germline V CDR1 and CDR2: LGHDT, YNNKEL (reference sequence). The CDR3 length is 18 residues. Trimming took 0 bases from V and 6 from J; bases not matched to a gene: 12. The CDR3 sequence: CASSQDLASGGNEKTQYF. The CDR3 nucleotides read TGTGCCAGCAGCCAAGATCTGGCTAGCGGGGGGAATGAGAAGACCCAGTACTTC.

The CDR3 DNA reads as TGTGCCATCAGTGAGTCCACGGAGTCCTCACCCCTCCACTTT. As protein: CAISESTESSPLHF. The V and J genes are TRBV10-3 and TRBJ1-6, with D uncertain. Looked up from germline, CDR1 is ENHRY and CDR2 is SYGVKD. V was cut by 0 bases and J by 10 bases, with 10 bases left in between. This CDR3 region has 14 residues.

The CDR3 sequence: CAISNGMSGETQYF. The DNA for the CDR3 is TGTGCCATCAGTAATGGGATGAGCGGCGAGACCCAGTACTTC. This rearrangement joins TRBV10-3 to TRBJ2-5, with D possibly matching TRBD2 (5 bases). The CDR3 is made up of 14 amino acids. Germline V gene sequence: CDR1 ENHRY, CDR2 SYGVKD. V lost 5 bases and J lost 5, with 15 bases in between.

This clonotype was counted a few times. J is TRBJ2-1 and V is TRBV5-1, with D unresolved. Trimming cost V 0 bases and J 2 bases, with 18 bases left between them. The V gene's germline CDR1 is SGHRS and CDR2 YFSETQ. The CDR3 covers 18 residues. CDR3 DNA: TGCGCCAGCAGCTTGGATCCCCAGGCTACCCGAACCTACAATGAGCAGTTCTTC. This encodes CASSLDPQATRTYNEQFF.

The chain couples TRBV20-1 to TRBJ2-2, with D perhaps given as TRBD1 or TRBD2 (5 bases each). This CDR3 spans 16 amino acids. Looked up from germline, CDR1 is DFQATT and CDR2 is SNEGSKA (reference sequence). V lost 4 bases to trimming and J lost 1 base, with 16 bases between them. CDR3 sequence (DNA): TGCAGTGCTACACGGGACCCAATGAAGAACACCGGGGAGCTGTTTTTT. This translates into CSATRDPMKNTGELFF.

This clonotype was seen a handful of times. V and J are TRBV24-1 and TRBJ2-5; TRBD2 matches 13 bases. From germline, CDR1 is KGHDR and CDR2 SFDVKD. The CDR3 runs to 19 residues. V shed 3 bases, J shed 2 bases, and the junction held 11 bases outside the gene matches. CDR3: CATSDRTSGGRHTQETQYF. The CDR3 DNA follows: TGTGCCACCAGTGATCGGACTAGCGGGGGTCGACACACACAAGAGACCCAGTACTTC.

The rearrangement uses TRBV7-9 and TRBJ1-2; no reliable D call. Germline values: CDR1 SEHNR, CDR2 FQNEAQ (reference sequence). This CDR3 has 15 amino acids. V lost 1 base and J lost 5, with 14 bases in between. CDR3 sequence (DNA): TGTGCCAGCAGCTTAGAATTTTCCAGTATTTATGGCTACACCTTC. This encodes CASSLEFSSIYGYTF.

J is TRBJ2-1 and V is TRBV6-2 or TRBV6-3; 9 bases map to TRBD1. The DNA end favors TRBJ2-7, so the J call may be wrong. The CDR3 is 15 residues long. Germline V CDR1 and CDR2: MNHEY, SVGEGT. The CDR3 DNA follows: TGTGCCAGCAGTTCCCGGGACAGGGCCTACAATGAGCAGTACTTC. It is translated as CASSSRDRAYNEQYF.

The CDR3 loop reads CASSGQGAQETQYF. As DNA, the CDR3 is TGTGCCAGCAGTGGGCAGGGGGCCCAAGAGACCCAGTACTTC. The chain combines TRBV28 with TRBJ2-5; TRBD1 matches 8 bases. The V and J ends lost 5 bases and 1 base, in that order; junction bases with no gene match: 3. Germline V gene data show CDR1 as MDHEN and CDR2 as SYDVKM. This CDR3 contains 14 residues.

The V gene is TRBV6-6, the J gene TRBJ2-3, with D tentatively TRBD2 (5 bases). Germline assignment: CDR1 MNHNY and CDR2 SVGAGI (reference sequence). This CDR3 spans 12 amino acids. Trimming pared 8 bases from V and 2 bases from J, leaving 8 bases between. The DNA of the CDR3 is TGTGCCAGCGCGGGCCTCACAGATACGCAGTATTTT. Protein: CASAGLTDTQYF.

This clonotype has just a few counts. This chain uses TRBV25-1 with TRBJ1-2; no clear D gene. The CDR3 spans 14 residues. Looked up from germline, CDR1 is MGHDK and CDR2 is SYGVNS. The V end lost 1 base, the J end lost 7 bases, and 13 bases lay between the germline ends. The CDR3 DNA reads TGTGCCAGCAGTGAATCTTTTTTCGGGTTTGGCTACACCTTC. Protein: CASSESFFGFGYTF.

There are a few counts of this clonotype. V is TRBV15 and J is TRBJ2-7, with TRBD1 identical over 10 bases. Germline trimming cut 3 bases from V and 6 bases from J; bases unmatched to any gene: 5. This CDR3 contains 14 residues. Per the germline V gene, CDR1 is LNHNV and CDR2 is YYDKDF (reference sequence). This CDR3 is CATSSRTGGVEQYF. In DNA form, the CDR3 reads TGTGCCACCAGCAGCCGGACAGGGGGGGTCGAGCAGTACTTC.

This sequence joins TRBV3-1 and TRBJ2-5, with D possibly TRBD1 on 6 matching bases. TRBJ2-7 explains the end of the DNA better; the J call may be wrong. This CDR3 spans 13 amino acids. From germline, CDR1 is LGHDT and CDR2 YNNKEL (reference sequence). In DNA, the CDR3 is TGTGCCAGCAGTCACGCCGGGACACTCGAGCAGTACTTC. Its translation is CASSHAGTLEQYF.

This clonotype has a handful of counts. This rearrangement joins TRBV6-6 to TRBJ1-5, with D possibly TRBD1 on 5 matching bases. The V gene's germline CDR1 is MNHNY and CDR2 SVGAGI (reference sequence). Trimming removed 1 base from V and 5 bases from J, with 6 bases in between. The CDR3 sequence is 13 residues long. The CDR3 here is CASSYLGDQPQHF. DNA of the CDR3: TGTGCCAGCAGTTACTTGGGGGATCAGCCCCAGCATTTT.

The J gene is TRBJ1-2, the V gene TRBV2; TRBD1 might be the D (6 bases). This CDR3 comprises 15 residues. Trimming stripped 0 bases from V and 4 bases from J, with 12 bases between. Germline CDR1 reads SNHLY; CDR2 reads FYNNEI. The CDR3 spells CASSEAGGAVYGYTF. The CDR3 DNA reads as TGTGCCAGCAGTGAAGCCGGGGGCGCAGTCTATGGCTACACCTTC.

This clonotype showed up just a few times. The chain carries TRBV20-1 and TRBJ1-5; possible D gene TRBD1, 5 bases. There are 14 residues in the CDR3. Germline-derived CDR1 and CDR2 are DFQATT and SNEGSKA (reference sequence). V gave up 7 bases and J gave up 7 bases, with 20 bases separating them. The CDR3 reads CSVRAKGLEQPQHF. CDR3 nucleotides: TGCAGTGTAAGAGCGAAGGGGCTAGAGCAGCCCCAGCATTTT.

J is TRBJ2-7 and V is TRBV15, with 8 bases lining up with TRBD2. The germline gives CDR1 LNHNV, CDR2 YYDKDF (reference sequence). V dropped 5 bases and J dropped 2; count of bases not matched to a gene: 5. This CDR3 region has 14 residues. CDR3 in amino acids: CATSGGGSAYEQYF. Written as DNA, the CDR3 is TGTGCCACCAGCGGCGGGGGGTCCGCCTACGAGCAGTACTTC.

The rearrangement links TRBV27 to TRBJ2-1, with D maybe TRBD1 (6 bases). CDR1 MNHEY and CDR2 SMNVEV come from the germline V gene (reference sequence). This CDR3 region has 20 residues. Trimming cost V 5 bases and J 6 bases, with 32 bases left between them. CDR3 nucleotides: TGTGCCAGCAGTCTAAGGGGCTTGGGGGCGGGTTACGAGCTGTTCAATGAGCAGTTCTTC. Translation gives CASSLRGLGAGYELFNEQFF.